This T cell receptor beta chain was found in a study of cytomegalovirus exposure and HLA in healthy donors. Study-wide background: About 85 million unique TCR sequences came from HLA-typed donors in an early release.

This CDR3 spans 15 amino acids. V lost 0 bases and J lost 10, with 15 bases in between. CDR1 and CDR2 (germline): MNHEY, SVGAGI. PCR amplification relied on 60 Vbeta primers (plus 13 Jbeta primers). Repertoires were generated with immunoSEQ multiplex PCR, while TCRdb's copy carries only in-frame clones and drops some. The sample includes some 200,000 clones, about 89% seen only once; the top ten take 1%. Study-wide results and limits: The majority of TCR sequences were rare, yet some public TCRs appeared in many donors. An analysis that was carried out later associated some 17,000 TCR beta sequences with HLA alleles at 0.05 false discovery rate. Reportedly, fewer N-insertions than the approximately 690-donor mean appeared in an Asian-associated ancestry cluster in a later analysis.

A note on this clone: As yet, its antigen is unknown.

The V and J genes are TRBV6-5 and TRBJ1-4; D unresolved. The sequence was collected from a woman between 18 and 30 years old in good health and CMV-seronegative. The sequenced sample was PBMCs. The DNA of the CDR3 is TGTGCCAGCAGTTACTCGAGAAAGTCCGAGGGAAAACTGTTTTTT. Amino acids: CASSYSRKSEGKLFF.